The source of this TCR beta chain is a study of follicular helper T cells after annual influenza vaccination. Study-wide background: Some donors were sampled over the 2013-2014, 2014-2015 and 2015-2016 vaccinations.

The CDR3 is 11 residues long. Deletions cut 6 bases from V and 4 bases from J, with 10 bases between. Looked up from germline, CDR1 is DFQATT and CDR2 is SNEGSKA (reference sequence). The sample's time point: 2014-2015 season, pre-vaccination. Donors with HIV/AIDS, active malignancy, immunomodulators or active illness were excluded. Sequencing of TCRB used Survey level resolution. Data came from immunoSEQ multiplex PCR; TCRdb stores just in-frame clones and leaves some out. The sample contains more than 10,000 clones, 81% of which appear only once. The chain is built from TRBV20-1 and TRBJ2-7; D is unclear. The sample in question was CXCR5- memory CD4+ T cells sorted from blood, obtained on the day of influenza vaccination. The receptor was isolated from an adult who received the influenza vaccine. The CDR3 is CSALEVYEQYF. DNA for the CDR3: TGCAGTGCCTTAGAGGTTTACGAGCAGTACTTC.